These 8 T cell receptor beta chains were all obtained from the same sample, sequenced in a study of T cell responses to AZD1222 COVID-19 vaccine. Using immunoSEQ multiplex PCR, the repertoire was profiled, and TCRdb retains in-frame clones only, with some absent. Here the sample spans under 130,000 clones, around 96% being singletons. This specimen was peripheral blood, taken on day 0 of AZD1222 vaccination. These TCRs come from an adult in good health.

The rearrangement links TRBV12-3 or TRBV12-4 to TRBJ2-7; 8 nucleotides align to TRBD1. The CDR3 covers 13 residues. V lost 6 bases to trimming and J lost 7 bases; unmatched junction nucleotides: 8. CDR3 DNA: TGTGCCAGCAGGACAGGGGCCTTCGGTGAGCAGTACTTC. This encodes CASRTGAFGEQYF.

This rearrangement joins TRBV18 to TRBJ1-1; 9 bases agree with TRBD1. Germline V gives CDR1 KGHSH, CDR2 LQKENI. V lost 5 bases, J lost 1 base, and 8 bases stayed unmatched. The CDR3 contains 16 residues. The CDR3 region has the DNA TGTGCCAGCTCAATATCCGGGACAGGGACGAACACTGAAGCTTTCTTT. Amino acids: CASSISGTGTNTEAFF.

CDR3 bases: TGTGCCAGCAGGTCGAGTATGACCCGAGGGGACACTGAAGCTTTCTTT. Encoded protein: CASRSSMTRGDTEAFF. The rearrangement links TRBV2 to TRBJ1-1; possibly TRBD1 for D (5 bases). The germline V gene encodes CDR1 SNHLY and CDR2 FYNNEI. Trimming took off 6 bases at V and 3 bases at J, with 20 bases between the two ends. The CDR3 runs 16 residues. Full variable domain (outside the CDR3, taken from reference TRBV2 and TRBJ1-1): EPEVTQTPSHQVTQMGQEVILRCVPISNHLYFYWYRQILGQKVEFLVSFYNNEISEKSEIFDDQFSVERPDGSNFTLKIRSTKLEDSAMYFCASRSSMTRGDTEAFFGQGTRLTVV.

The CDR3 loop is CASRGGEGYGYTF. The CDR3 DNA follows: TGTGCCAGCAGGGGGGGCGAAGGCTATGGCTACACCTTC. This chain links TRBV6-5 with TRBJ1-2; TRBD1 is a possible D gene (6 bases). The CDR3 consists of 13 residues. The V and J ends lost 6 bases and 4 bases respectively, with 12 bases between them. Per the germline V gene, CDR1 is MNHEY and CDR2 is SVGAGI.

The V call is TRBV28, the J call TRBJ1-1; no reliable D call. V lost 6 bases and J lost 1, with 9 bases in between. CDR1 MDHEN and CDR2 SYDVKM come from the germline V gene. The CDR3 consists of 13 residues. This CDR3 is CASSDRSNTEAFF. The CDR3 nucleotides are TGTGCCAGCAGCGACCGCTCGAACACTGAAGCTTTCTTT.

The rearrangement links TRBV9 to TRBJ1-1; D is possibly TRBD1 (6 bases). The CDR3 spans 14 residues. V was shortened by 4 bases and J by 5 bases, with 15 bases between the two germline ends. Germline lookup yields CDR1 SGDLS and CDR2 YYNGEE. In DNA form, the CDR3 reads TGTGCCAGCAGCTTTACAGGGTATCTAACTGAAGCTTTCTTT. Translated, it gives CASSFTGYLTEAFF.

This chain connects TRBV6-6 to TRBJ1-1; D remains ambiguous. This CDR3 has 13 amino acids. Germline V gives CDR1 MNHNY, CDR2 SVGAGI (reference sequence). Trimming stripped 6 bases from V and 0 bases from J, with 8 bases between. CDR3 loop: CASRPRMNTEAFF. The CDR3 DNA reads TGTGCCAGCAGACCCCGCATGAACACTGAAGCTTTCTTT.

This chain joins TRBV3-1 (or the pseudogene TRBV3-2) and TRBJ2-7, with a possible D match to TRBD1 (7 bases). CDR1 is LGHDT, CDR2 YNNKEL, per germline (reference sequence). CDR3 size: 15 residues. V lost 2 bases and J 1 base, leaving 12 bases between the germline ends. The DNA of the CDR3 is TGTGCCAGCAGCCAAATCCAGGGGGGATCCTACGAGCAGTACTTC. This encodes CASSQIQGGSYEQYF.